This T cell receptor beta chain came from a study of cytomegalovirus exposure and HLA in healthy donors. The study ran its PCR with 60 Vbeta and 13 Jbeta primers. Profiled with immunoSEQ multiplex PCR; TCRdb holds only in-frame clones, not every one. The data show roughly 200,000 clones, less than 85% seen once. CDR1 is SNHLY and CDR2 is FYNNEI in the germline V gene. The CDR3 consists of 14 residues. V lost 4 bases and J lost 3, with 9 bases in between. This TCR came from a man younger than 35 in good health and CMV-seronegative. The chain has TRBV2 and TRBJ1-4; possible D gene TRBD1, 5 bases. Sequenced material: PBMCs. The chain's CDR3 is CASSVRGPNEKLFF. The CDR3 DNA follows: TGTGCCAGCAGTGTTAGGGGTCCTAATGAAAAACTGTTTTTT.